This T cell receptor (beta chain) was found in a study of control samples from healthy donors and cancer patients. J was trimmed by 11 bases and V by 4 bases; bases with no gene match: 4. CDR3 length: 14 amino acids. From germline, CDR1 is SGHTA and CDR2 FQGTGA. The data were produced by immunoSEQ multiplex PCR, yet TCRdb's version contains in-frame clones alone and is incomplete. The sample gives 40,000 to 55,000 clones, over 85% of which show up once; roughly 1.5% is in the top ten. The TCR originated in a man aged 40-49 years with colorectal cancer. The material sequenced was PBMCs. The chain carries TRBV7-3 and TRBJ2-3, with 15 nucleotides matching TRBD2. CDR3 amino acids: CASSSGTSGRMQYF. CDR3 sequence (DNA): TGTGCCAGCAGCTCCGGGACTAGCGGGAGGATGCAGTATTTT.